The 3 T cell receptor beta chains below all came from one sample that was sequenced in a study of shared clonotypes between healthy human individuals. Naivety among CD8 cells was defined by CD45RO negativity and positive CCR7 selection, thereby excluding terminally differentiated effector memory CD45RA+ cells. TCRdb's copy holds only in-frame clones and misses some; the assay was immunoSEQ multiplex PCR. This sample yields over 2 million clones, of which roughly 94% are seen a single time; around 1.1% belongs to the top ten. The source material was naive CD8+ T cells sorted from blood. All receptors come from a man aged 18 to 29 in good health.

The V call is TRBV4-3, the J call TRBJ2-7; 7 nucleotides line up with TRBD2. V shed 1 base and J 4 bases; nucleotides not matched to a gene: 4. Per germline, CDR1 LGHNA and CDR2 YSLEER. The CDR3 covers 14 residues. CDR3 DNA sequence: TGCGCCAGCAGCCAAGTGGGGACTATTTACGAGCAGTACTTC. It yields the protein CASSQVGTIYEQYF.

A remark on this clone: Other DNA sequences from this sample encode an identical CDR3 as well. The chain has TRBV7-6 and TRBJ2-1; D is uncertain. V was trimmed by 1 base and J by 0 bases, leaving 7 bases between them. The CDR3 contains 15 residues. CDR1 SGHVS and CDR2 FNYEAQ come from the germline V gene. CDR3 nucleotide sequence: TGTGCCAGCAGCTTAGACAGAAGCTCCTACAATGAGCAGTTCTTC. It specifies CASSLDRSSYNEQFF. The whole variable domain, remainder taken from reference TRBV7-6 and TRBJ2-1, is GAGVSQSPRYKVTKRGQDVALRCDPISGHVSLYWYRQALGQGPEFLTYFNYEAQQDKSGLPNDRFSAERPEGSISTLTIQRTEQRDSAMYRCASSLDRSSYNEQFFGPGTRLTVL.

In this sample, this clone turned up a few times. V gene TRBV30 combines with J gene TRBJ2-5; TRBD2 matches at 13 bases. The J segment lost 5 bases and the V segment lost 8 bases, leaving 8 bases of the junction unmatched. In germline, CDR1 is GTSNPN, CDR2 SVGIG (reference sequence). The CDR3 is made up of 14 amino acids. The CDR3 sequence is CAGGLAGIGETQYF. In DNA form, the CDR3 reads TGTGCCGGGGGACTAGCGGGGATTGGGGAGACCCAGTACTTC.